The source of this T cell receptor beta chain is a study of early T cells in non-severe SARS-CoV-2 infection. Study overall: Alpha and beta chains were unpaired, from unsorted whole-blood bulk RNA.

V shed 1 base and J shed 3 bases, with 10 bases lying between them. Germline V gives CDR1 KGHSH, CDR2 LQKENI. This CDR3 region has 15 residues. One entry per CDR3 protein results from TCRdb running MiXCR on the 5' RACE reads. Of tens of thousands of distinct CDR3 sequences in the sample, approximately 13% are singletons; the top ten hold about 8.3%. The chain uses TRBV18 and TRBJ1-5; D might be TRBD1 (6 bases). The sequence came from an adult who was a healthcare worker with PCR-confirmed SARS-CoV-2 infection or an uninfected control (not recorded which). Sequences were obtained from whole blood. The DNA for the CDR3 is TGTGCCAGCTCACCACGGTCAGGGGTCAATCAGCCCCAGCATTTT. Its protein product is CASSPRSGVNQPQHF.